These T cell receptor beta chains were read from a single sample in a study of blood T cell repertoires in COVID-19. Profiling relied on immunoSEQ multiplex PCR, and the TCRdb table lists in-frame clones only, not all of them. The profile shows roughly 170,000 clones, less than 85% of them singletons. Sequencing was carried out using PBMCs or T cells enriched from blood (not recorded which). The receptor source for this set is a man aged 55-75 years who had recovered from COVID-19. Each CDR3 is given with its conserved first and last residue.

CDR3	V	length	J
CASSPAGGDTEAFF	TRBV5-6	14	TRBJ1-1
CASGVAGTPGELFF	TRBV5-1	14	TRBJ2-2
CASSLAHTDTQYF	TRBV7-3	13	TRBJ2-3
CASSPSGVVRSGTEAFF	TRBV18	17	TRBJ1-1
CASSPGLREGNEQFF	TRBV5-1	15	TRBJ2-1
CASSPQNTIYF	TRBV7-9	11	TRBJ1-3
CAISGGVEETQYF	TRBV10-3	13	TRBJ2-5
CSIGTDPGNTIYF	TRBV29-1	13	TRBJ1-3
CASSYSGSGGVDEQFF	TRBV6-5	16	TRBJ2-1
CASRPDRQYQETQYF	TRBV11-2	15	TRBJ2-5
CASSFSGTGETQYF	TRBV19	14	TRBJ2-5
CASSDGLAGGVDTQYF	TRBV5-1	16	TRBJ2-3
CASSSWGSSGNTIYF	TRBV5-8	15	TRBJ1-3
CASSPGGGGYYEQYF	TRBV18	15	TRBJ2-7
CASSPLGGRPGNTIYF	TRBV18	16	TRBJ1-3
CASRGYLSGEIPYEQYF	TRBV2	17	TRBJ2-7
CASSLVAGVNTGELFF	TRBV7-3	16	TRBJ2-2
CAWSGTSYGYTF	TRBV30	12	TRBJ1-2
CASGSGTTNSPLHF	TRBV6-4	14	TRBJ1-6
CASSYGYDTRFEQYF	TRBV28	15	TRBJ2-7
CASGFLSNEKLFF	TRBV12-5	13	TRBJ1-4
CASSPRTGGLTNYGYTF	TRBV5-4	17	TRBJ1-2
CATQGIGQYEQYF	TRBV2	13	TRBJ2-7
CASSLTAGGDTGELFF	TRBV27	16	TRBJ2-2
CASSFKETQYF	TRBV7-9	11	TRBJ2-5
CASSLGQVAYEQYF	TRBV5-1	14	TRBJ2-7
CGTAFRGTPPGELFF	TRBV5-1	15	TRBJ2-2
CASSSSWTENNEQFF	TRBV27	15	TRBJ2-1
CASSLAAGTMPQPQHF	TRBV7-9	16	TRBJ1-5
CASSFREGMNTEAFF	TRBV7-9	15	TRBJ1-1
CASSLDRRRETEAFF	TRBV19	15	TRBJ1-1
CASLGVFSTDTQYF	TRBV28	14	TRBJ2-3
CSVETPGTSKYEQFF	TRBV29-1	15	TRBJ2-1
CASSDRGSEQYF	TRBV5-5	12	TRBJ2-7
CATSGGDSGYTF	TRBV24-1	12	TRBJ1-2
CASSRTGTGPRSTGELFF	TRBV5-1	18	TRBJ2-2
CASSPGGKLRDTEAFF	TRBV5-4	16	TRBJ1-1
CSVEGGTGGFSDTQYF	TRBV29-1	16	TRBJ2-3
CATQLAGDPYNEQFF	TRBV10-3	15	TRBJ2-1
CASSLWASNTGELFF	TRBV5-8	15	TRBJ2-2
CASSWGQDTEAFF	TRBV19	13	TRBJ1-1
CSVLRTGGSYNSPLHF	TRBV29-1	16	TRBJ1-6
CASRGSLNTEAFF	TRBV2	13	TRBJ1-1
CASSGRTGLNEKLFF	TRBV19	15	TRBJ1-4
CASSLFRPGSGETQYF	TRBV28	16	TRBJ2-5
CASSLNSGESYEQYF	TRBV5-1	15	TRBJ2-7
CASSGFPLAGVLNTGELFF	TRBV9	19	TRBJ2-2
CASRKGTGFDSPLHF	TRBV11-1	15	TRBJ1-6
CASSLTGLNTEAFF	TRBV5-5	14	TRBJ1-1